This TCR beta chain was identified in a study of identifying expanded T cells in peripheral blood. Libraries were prepared by immunoSEQ multiplex PCR; TCRdb keeps only in-frame clonotypes and omits some of them. Here the sample spans about 91,000 clones, 88% being singletons. There are 14 residues in the CDR3. The germline V gene encodes CDR1 SGHKS and CDR2 YYEKEE (reference sequence). The V segment lost 5 bases and the J segment 6 bases; nucleotides outside the gene matches: 8. The source of this sequence is a person aged 18 to 75 in good health. The sequencing input was blood. The rearrangement joins TRBV5-5 to TRBJ2-7; 10 nucleotides agree with TRBD1. The CDR3 DNA reads as TGTGCCAGCAGGCACTCCGGACAGGGGGGCGAGCAGTACTTC. Its translation is CASRHSGQGGEQYF.